The 17 T cell receptor beta chains reported below all come from one sample, sequenced in a study of blood T cell repertoires in COVID-19. The repertoire was sequenced with immunoSEQ multiplex PCR; TCRdb's copy has only in-frame clones and lacks some. The sample comprises tens of thousands of clones, 80% to 90% of which are singletons, and 1% to 1.5% rests with the top ten. The sample consisted of peripheral blood. These receptors were obtained from a man aged 55 to 69 with acute or convalescent COVID-19.

This clone has just one count. The rearrangement joins TRBV24-1 to TRBJ2-2; D is unresolved. V lost 4 bases and J 3 bases, leaving 8 bases between the germline ends. Germline V gene data show CDR1 as KGHDR and CDR2 as SFDVKD. This CDR3 is 14 amino acids long. CDR3 DNA: TGTGCCACCAGTGACACGGCGGACACCGGGGAGCTGTTTTTT. It codes for CATSDTADTGELFF.

V usage is TRBV5-4 and J usage is TRBJ1-6; D remains unclear. Germline loops: CDR1 SGHNT, CDR2 YYREEE (reference sequence). V was trimmed by 0 bases and J by 8 bases, leaving 15 bases between them. The CDR3 extends over 16 amino acids. CDR3 sequence reads: CASSLGVQASDSPLHF. In DNA, the CDR3 is TGTGCCAGCAGCTTGGGGGTGCAGGCGAGTGATTCACCCCTCCACTTT.

V gene TRBV5-1 combines with J gene TRBJ1-4; 10 nucleotides align to TRBD1. The CDR3 sequence is 16 residues long. V trimming: 4 bases; J trimming: 5 bases; junction bases outside the gene matches: 8. Germline CDR1 reads SGHRS; CDR2 reads YFSETQ. The CDR3 reads CASSDQGTGENEKLFF. The CDR3 DNA reads TGCGCCAGCAGCGACCAGGGGACAGGGGAGAATGAAAAACTGTTTTTT.

The gene calls are TRBV7-8 and TRBJ2-1, with D perhaps TRBD2 (6 bases). There are 16 residues in the CDR3. Germline V gene sequence: CDR1 SGHVS, CDR2 FQNEAQ. The V and J ends lost 4 bases and 2 bases respectively, with 15 bases between them. The CDR3 nucleotides are TGTGCCAGCAGCTCCCCCCAAGAGCGGGCCTACAATGAGCAGTTCTTC. As protein: CASSSPQERAYNEQFF.

The rearrangement links TRBV6-5 to TRBJ1-5; 8 bases align to TRBD1. The V segment lost 5 bases and the J segment 2 bases; nucleotides outside the gene matches: 5. The V gene's germline CDR1 is MNHEY and CDR2 SVGAGI. The CDR3 runs to 15 residues. The CDR3 reads CASSKTGEGNQPQHF. CDR3 DNA sequence: TGTGCCAGCAGTAAGACAGGGGAGGGCAATCAGCCCCAGCATTTT.

The chain is built from TRBV18 and TRBJ1-5, with 7 bases fitting TRBD1. J was trimmed by 0 bases and V by 2 bases; bases with no gene match: 19. CDR1 KGHSH and CDR2 LQKENI come from the germline V gene. The CDR3 consists of 21 residues. The CDR3 coding sequence is TGTGCCAGCTCACCAAAAGGGGGCGGGGACAGTCAAACTTATAGCAATCAGCCCCAGCATTTT. Protein: CASSPKGGGDSQTYSNQPQHF.

This chain joins TRBV11-2 and TRBJ2-5; unclear D gene. V was cut by 1 base and J by 4 bases, with 4 bases left in between. This CDR3 is 12 amino acids long. CDR1 is SGHAT, CDR2 FQNNGV, per germline. As DNA, the CDR3 is TGTGCCAGCAGCTTAGGAGTAGAGACCCAGTACTTC. Amino acids: CASSLGVETQYF.

V gene TRBV7-2 combines with J gene TRBJ2-2, with a possible D match to TRBD1 (6 bases). The germline V and J ends were trimmed by 3 bases and 5 bases, with 10 bases remaining between them. Germline-derived CDR1 and CDR2 are SGHTA and FQGNSA. The CDR3 is 14 residues long. The CDR3 DNA is TGTGCCAGCAGCTTTACAGGGATGACCGGGGAGCTGTTTTTT. Its translation is CASSFTGMTGELFF.

V is TRBV5-4 and J is TRBJ2-7, with D uncertain. The CDR3 covers 14 residues. Germline CDR1 reads SGHNT; CDR2 reads YYREEE (reference sequence). The V end was cut by 2 bases, the J end by 4 bases, with 13 bases between. CDR3 DNA: TGTGCCAGCAGCTTCGAGTGGAGTCGGTACGAGCAGTACTTC. Amino acid sequence: CASSFEWSRYEQYF.

This rearrangement joins TRBV5-1 to TRBJ2-7; TRBD1 matches 8 bases. The CDR3 sequence is 15 residues long. V lost 3 bases to trimming and J lost 6 bases; unmatched junction nucleotides: 11. Germline V CDR1 and CDR2: SGHRS, YFSETQ. The DNA for the CDR3 is TGCGCCAGCAGCTACCATGGACAGGGAGTCGTCGAGCAGTACTTC. This encodes CASSYHGQGVVEQYF.

This chain connects TRBV29-1 to TRBJ1-1; D not certain. Germline lookup yields CDR1 SQVTM and CDR2 ANQGSEA. V was trimmed by 1 base and J by 0 bases, leaving 6 bases between them. CDR3 length: 13 amino acids. The CDR3, as DNA: TGCAGCGTTGAAGGCGGCATGAACACTGAAGCTTTCTTT. It specifies CSVEGGMNTEAFF. The full variable domain, its missing parts supplied by reference TRBV29-1 and TRBJ1-1, is SAVISQKPSRDICQRGTSLTIQCQVDSQVTMMFWYRQQPGQSLTLIATANQGSEATYESGFVIDKFPISRPNLTFSTLTVSNMSPEDSSIYLCSVEGGMNTEAFFGQGTRLTVV.

The V and J genes are TRBV5-4 and TRBJ2-5; the D gene is possibly TRBD2 (5 bases). The V end lost 0 bases, the J end lost 5 bases, and 14 bases lay between the germline ends. Germline loops: CDR1 SGHNT, CDR2 YYREEE (reference sequence). The CDR3 has 15 residues. The CDR3 loop reads CASSLEVTMGETQYF. The CDR3 DNA reads as TGTGCCAGCAGCTTGGAGGTGACTATGGGGGAGACCCAGTACTTC.

The chain couples TRBV6-5 to TRBJ2-6; D is undetermined. Looked up from germline, CDR1 is MNHEY and CDR2 is SVGAGI. Trimming left V 6 bases short and J 2 bases short, with 11 bases between. The CDR3 spans 15 residues. This CDR3 is CASRSTSTGANVLTF. The CDR3 DNA is TGTGCCAGCAGATCCACGAGTACTGGGGCCAACGTCCTGACTTTC.

CDR3 DNA: TGTGCCAGCAGCCCGGACAGGGTTATTGGAAACACCATATATTTT. Its translation is CASSPDRVIGNTIYF. The rearrangement joins TRBV21-1 to TRBJ1-3; the table's TRBD1 call for D was not verified on the DNA. TRBV21-1 is marked as a pseudogene. The CDR3 extends over 15 amino acids.

The chain couples TRBV28 to TRBJ2-1; weak D call: TRBD2 (6 bases). This CDR3 is 15 amino acids long. The germline V gene has CDR1 MDHEN and CDR2 SYDVKM. The V end lost 6 bases, the J end lost 7 bases, and 19 bases lay between the germline ends. The CDR3 here is CASRTGTGLPNEQFF. The CDR3, as DNA: TGTGCCAGCAGGACCGGGACTGGACTGCCAAATGAGCAGTTCTTC.

The J gene is TRBJ1-4, the V gene TRBV19; 8 nucleotides match TRBD1. The CDR3 consists of 15 residues. V shed 5 bases and J 7 bases; nucleotides not matched to a gene: 9. The germline gives CDR1 LNHDA, CDR2 SQIVND (reference sequence). CDR3: CASSVSPRGREKLFF. The CDR3, as DNA: TGTGCCAGTAGTGTCTCGCCCAGGGGGCGTGAAAAACTGTTTTTT. Full variable domain (outside the CDR3, taken from reference TRBV19 and TRBJ1-4): DGGITQSPKYLFRKEGQNVTLSCEQNLNHDAMYWYRQDPGQGLRLIYYSQIVNDFQKGDIAEGYSVSREKKESFPLTVTSAQKNPTAFYLCASSVSPRGREKLFFGSGTQLSVL.

V gene TRBV5-4 combines with J gene TRBJ1-6, with D perhaps matching TRBD1 (6 bases). The germline gives CDR1 SGHNT, CDR2 YYREEE (reference sequence). The CDR3 spans 15 residues. Trimming shortened V by 3 bases and J by 4 bases, and 11 bases separated the two germline ends. The CDR3 reads CASSSQTGYNSPLHF. The CDR3 nucleotides read TGTGCCAGCAGCTCCCAGACAGGTTATAATTCACCCCTCCACTTT.